Listed here is a single TCR beta chain. Germline V gene lookup returns CDR1 SGHKS and CDR2 YYEKEE (reference sequence). V lost 4 bases, J lost 3 bases, and 7 bases stayed unmatched. This CDR3 contains 15 residues. This sample is part of a study of T cell responses to AZD1222 COVID-19 vaccine. Measured with immunoSEQ multiplex PCR; TCRdb has only the in-frame clones, and not every one. The sample holds around 59,000 clones; roughly 87% are singletons and the top ten take roughly 6.1%. The sequence came from an adult who received the AZD1222 COVID-19 vaccine. The specimen comprised peripheral blood, sampled 28 days after the second AZD1222 dose. V gene TRBV5-5 combines with J gene TRBJ1-5, with 7 bases lining up with TRBD1. The CDR3 here is CASSTTGATNQPQHF. DNA for the CDR3: TGTGCCAGCAGCACAACAGGGGCGACCAATCAGCCCCAGCATTTT.